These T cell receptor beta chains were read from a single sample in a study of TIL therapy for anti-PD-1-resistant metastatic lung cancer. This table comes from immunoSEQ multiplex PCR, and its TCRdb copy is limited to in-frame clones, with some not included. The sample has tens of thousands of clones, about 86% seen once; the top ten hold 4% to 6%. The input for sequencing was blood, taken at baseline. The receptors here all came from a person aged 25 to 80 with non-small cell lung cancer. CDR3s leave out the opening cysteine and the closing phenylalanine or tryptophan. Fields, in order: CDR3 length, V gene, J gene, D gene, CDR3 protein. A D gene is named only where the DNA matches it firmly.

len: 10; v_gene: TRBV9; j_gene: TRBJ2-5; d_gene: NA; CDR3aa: ASSVGAETQY
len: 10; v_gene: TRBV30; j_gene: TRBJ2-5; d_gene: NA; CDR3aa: AWMIAQETQY
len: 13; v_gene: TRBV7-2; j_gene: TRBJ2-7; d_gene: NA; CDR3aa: ASSPIVEHSYEQY
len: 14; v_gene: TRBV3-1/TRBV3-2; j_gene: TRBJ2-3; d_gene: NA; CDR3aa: ASSPRTHRSTDTQY
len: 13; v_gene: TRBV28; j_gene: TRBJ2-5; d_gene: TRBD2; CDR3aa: ASSVETSDRKTQY
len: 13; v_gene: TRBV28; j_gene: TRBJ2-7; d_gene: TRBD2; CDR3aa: ASSSSAGGRYEQY
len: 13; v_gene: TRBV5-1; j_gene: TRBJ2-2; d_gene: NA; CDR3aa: ASSSRIIGSGELF
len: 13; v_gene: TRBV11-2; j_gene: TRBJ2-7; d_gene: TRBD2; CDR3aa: ASSPPTSGVREQY
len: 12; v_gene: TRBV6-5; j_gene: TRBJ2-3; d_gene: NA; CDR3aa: ASRQQANTDTQY
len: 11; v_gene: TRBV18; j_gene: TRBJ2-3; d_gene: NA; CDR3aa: ASSPTGPDTQY
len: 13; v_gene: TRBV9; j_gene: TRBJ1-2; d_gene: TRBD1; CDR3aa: ASSPPGQGPNGYT
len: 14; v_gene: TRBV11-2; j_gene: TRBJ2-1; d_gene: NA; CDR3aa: ASSLFEGGGVDEQF
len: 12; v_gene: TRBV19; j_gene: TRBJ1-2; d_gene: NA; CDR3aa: ASSIGAGYYGYT
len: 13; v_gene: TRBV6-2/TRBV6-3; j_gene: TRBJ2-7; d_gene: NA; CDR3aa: ASSSKNRGTYEQY
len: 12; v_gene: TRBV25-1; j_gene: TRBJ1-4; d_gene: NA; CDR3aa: ASSEAGSGEKLF
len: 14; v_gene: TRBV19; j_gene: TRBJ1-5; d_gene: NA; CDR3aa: ASSQAWRGSNQPQH
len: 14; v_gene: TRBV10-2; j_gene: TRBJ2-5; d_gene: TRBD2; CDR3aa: ASSEGLAGRSATQY
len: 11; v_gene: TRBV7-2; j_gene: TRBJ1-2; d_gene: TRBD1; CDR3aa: ASSSGTGQGYT
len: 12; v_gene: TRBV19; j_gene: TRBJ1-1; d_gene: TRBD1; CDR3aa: ASSIKGAATEAF
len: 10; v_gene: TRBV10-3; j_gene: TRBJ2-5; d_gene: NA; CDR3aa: AISESGWTQY
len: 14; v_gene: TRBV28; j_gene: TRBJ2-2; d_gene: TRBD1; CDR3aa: ASSSQGDVVTGELF
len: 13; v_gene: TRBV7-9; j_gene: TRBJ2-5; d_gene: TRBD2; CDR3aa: ASSLLSLAGETQY
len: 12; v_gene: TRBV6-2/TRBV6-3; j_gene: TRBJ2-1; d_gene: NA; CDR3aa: ASSLSLGYNEQF
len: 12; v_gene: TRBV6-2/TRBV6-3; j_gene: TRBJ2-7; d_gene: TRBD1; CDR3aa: ASSYSGQGHEQY
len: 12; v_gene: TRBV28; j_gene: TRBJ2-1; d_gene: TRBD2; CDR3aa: ASETSGAYNEQF
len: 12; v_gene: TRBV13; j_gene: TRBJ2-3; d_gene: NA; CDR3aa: ASSPPQPTDTQY
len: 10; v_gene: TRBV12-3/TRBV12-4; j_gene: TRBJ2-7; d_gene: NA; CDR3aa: ASSGGSYEQY
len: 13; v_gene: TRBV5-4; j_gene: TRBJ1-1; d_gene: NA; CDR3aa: ASSVGVVLNTEAF
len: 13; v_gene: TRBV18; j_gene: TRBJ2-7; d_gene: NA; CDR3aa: ASSPPNSLNHEQY
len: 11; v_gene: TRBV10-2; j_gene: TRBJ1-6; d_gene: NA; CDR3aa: ATTRTVNSPLH
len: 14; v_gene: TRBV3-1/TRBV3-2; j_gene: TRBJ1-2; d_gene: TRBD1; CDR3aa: ASSQPVGAGGDGYT
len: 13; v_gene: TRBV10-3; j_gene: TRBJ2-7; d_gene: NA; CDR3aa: AISLHRDDSYEQY
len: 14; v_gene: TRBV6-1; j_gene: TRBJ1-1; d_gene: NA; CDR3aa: ASSEARGLGNTEAF
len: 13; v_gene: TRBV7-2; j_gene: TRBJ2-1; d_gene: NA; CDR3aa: ASPGGRKGYNEQF
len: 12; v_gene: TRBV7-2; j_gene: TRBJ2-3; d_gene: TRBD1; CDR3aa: ASSTWQGADTQY
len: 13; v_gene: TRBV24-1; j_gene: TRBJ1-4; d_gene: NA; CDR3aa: ATSDPWRGGEKLF
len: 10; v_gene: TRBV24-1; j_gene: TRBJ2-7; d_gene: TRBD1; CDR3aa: VRNRGRYEQY
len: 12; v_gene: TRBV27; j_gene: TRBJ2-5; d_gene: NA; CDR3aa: ASSLYPGAETQY
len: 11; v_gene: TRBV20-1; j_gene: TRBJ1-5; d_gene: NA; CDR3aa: SASTPSNQPQH
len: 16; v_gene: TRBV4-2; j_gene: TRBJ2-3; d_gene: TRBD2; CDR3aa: ASSQAGLAGGYTDTQY
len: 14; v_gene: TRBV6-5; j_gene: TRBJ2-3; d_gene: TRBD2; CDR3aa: ASSYSTSGSTDTQY
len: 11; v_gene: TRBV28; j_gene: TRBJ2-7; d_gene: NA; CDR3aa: ASSLRSSYEQY
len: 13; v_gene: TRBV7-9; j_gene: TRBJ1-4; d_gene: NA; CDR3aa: ASSFAGPRAEKLF
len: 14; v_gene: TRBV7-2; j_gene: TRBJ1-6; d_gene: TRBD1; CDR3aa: ASSGRYGTGLSPLH
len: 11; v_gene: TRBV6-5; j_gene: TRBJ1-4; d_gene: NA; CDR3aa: ASQTVANEKLF
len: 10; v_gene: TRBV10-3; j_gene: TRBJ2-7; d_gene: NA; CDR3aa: AISPTAYEQY
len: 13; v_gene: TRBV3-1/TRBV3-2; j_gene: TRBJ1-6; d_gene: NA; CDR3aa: ASSPPDYSNSPLH
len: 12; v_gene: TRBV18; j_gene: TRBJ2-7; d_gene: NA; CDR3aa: ASSNRDLTYEQY
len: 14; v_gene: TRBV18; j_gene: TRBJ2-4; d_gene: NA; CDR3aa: ASSPSGVWGKNIQY
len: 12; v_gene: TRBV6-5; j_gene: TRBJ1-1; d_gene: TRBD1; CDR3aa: ASVDRASNTEAF
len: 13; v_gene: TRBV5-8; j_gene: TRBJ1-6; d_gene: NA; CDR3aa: ASSLGGIINSPLH
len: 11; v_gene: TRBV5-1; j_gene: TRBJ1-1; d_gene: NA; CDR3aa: ASSSQGNTEAF
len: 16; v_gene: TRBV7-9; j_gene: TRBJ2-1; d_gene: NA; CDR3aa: ASSPPAASRKNYNEQF
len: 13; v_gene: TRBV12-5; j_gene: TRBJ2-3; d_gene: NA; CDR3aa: ASSLVGQGYDTQY
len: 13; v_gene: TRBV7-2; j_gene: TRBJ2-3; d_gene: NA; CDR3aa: ASSLVGGSTDTQY
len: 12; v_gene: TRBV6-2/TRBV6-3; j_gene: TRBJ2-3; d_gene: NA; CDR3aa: ASSSVLGADTQY
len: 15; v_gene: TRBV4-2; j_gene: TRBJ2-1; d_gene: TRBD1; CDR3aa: ASSQGRTGGIIYEQF
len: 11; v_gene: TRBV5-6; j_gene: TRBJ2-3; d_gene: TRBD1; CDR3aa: ASSRTGTDTQY
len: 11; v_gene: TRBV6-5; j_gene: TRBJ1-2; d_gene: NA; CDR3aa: ASSLTRVDGYT